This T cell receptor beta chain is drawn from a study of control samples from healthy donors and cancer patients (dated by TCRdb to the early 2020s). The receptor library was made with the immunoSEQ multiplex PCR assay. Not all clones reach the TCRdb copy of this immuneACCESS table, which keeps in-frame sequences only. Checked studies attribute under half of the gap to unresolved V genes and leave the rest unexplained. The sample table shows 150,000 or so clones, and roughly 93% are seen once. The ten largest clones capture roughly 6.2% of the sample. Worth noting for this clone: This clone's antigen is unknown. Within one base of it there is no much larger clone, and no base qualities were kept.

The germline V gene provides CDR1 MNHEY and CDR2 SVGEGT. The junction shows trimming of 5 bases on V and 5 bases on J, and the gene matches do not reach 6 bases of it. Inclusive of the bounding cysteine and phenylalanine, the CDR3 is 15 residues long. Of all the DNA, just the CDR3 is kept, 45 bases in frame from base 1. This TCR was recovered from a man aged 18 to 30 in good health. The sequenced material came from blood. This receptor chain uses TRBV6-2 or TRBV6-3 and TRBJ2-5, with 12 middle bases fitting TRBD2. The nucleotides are TGTGCCAGCAGTAGACTAGCGGGAGCTGAGGAGACCCAGTACTTC. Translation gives CASSRLAGAEETQYF.